The present entry profiles one T cell receptor beta chain with its context. Every cDNA TCR molecule received its own unique molecular identifier. From the 5' RACE reads, TCRdb called clonotypes with MiXCR, one entry per CDR3 protein. The sample records approximately 44,000 distinct CDR3 sequences, roughly an eighth being singletons. This entry comes from a study of spatial heterogeneity in lung cancer. Time point here: sample taken at primary tumor resection. Trimming removed 4 bases from V and 5 bases from J; junction bases left unmatched: 7. This CDR3 is built from 16 residues. CDR1 is MDHEN, CDR2 SYDVKM, per germline.

Here the sequenced sample was PBMCs, taken at surgery. The genes are TRBV28 and TRBJ2-1; 11 positions agree with TRBD2. This clonotype was obtained from a male donor with early-stage non-small cell lung cancer. CDR3 bases: TGTGCCAGCAGTTCGCTTAGCGGGAGGGGGGACAATGAGCAGTTCTTC. Translation gives CASSSLSGRGDNEQFF.